Listed below are T cell receptor beta chains from one sample, sequenced in a study of T cells in Graves' hyperthyroidism and ophthalmopathy. TCRdb used MiXCR to reprocess the multiplex PCR reads, holding one entry per CDR3 protein. The table has 400,000 to 600,000 distinct CDR3 sequences, about 16% seen once. What was sequenced was blood. Receptor source: a woman aged 25 to 39 with Graves' ophthalmopathy. The CDR3 runs from the conserved cysteine through the conserved F or W. D genes are given only for firm matches. Not all rows give a size; the values are once, few, many and, for expanded clones, a class.

CDR3	DNA	D	size	V	J
CAISLGGSRTDTQYF	TGTGCCATCTCTTTGGGGGGGTCCCGTACGGATACGCAGTATTTT	TRBD2	many	TRBV10-3	TRBJ2-3
CASRPHRANTDEQFF	TGTGCCAGCAGACCCCACAGGGCGAATACAGATGAGCAGTTCTTC	NA	few	TRBV27	TRBJ2-1
CASSLTGGYEQYF	TGTGCCAGCAGCTTAACGGGCGGGTACGAGCAGTACTTC	NA	many	TRBV7-3	TRBJ2-7
CSASSTTTSDLSGANVLTF	TGCAGCGCTAGTTCCACCACGACTAGCGATCTTTCTGGGGCCAACGTCCTGACTTTC	TRBD2	NA	TRBV20-1	TRBJ2-6
CASGPGQLSYEQYF	TGTGCCAGCGGCCCCGGACAGCTCTCCTACGAGCAGTACTTC	NA	many	TRBV5-8	TRBJ2-7
CASSPSAGQGPYEQYF	TGTGCCAGCAGTCCCTCAGCGGGACAGGGGCCCTACGAGCAGTACTTC	TRBD1	many	TRBV6-1	TRBJ2-7
CASSEGQGFYEQYF	TGTGCCAGCAGTGAGGGACAGGGATTCTACGAGCAGTACTTC	TRBD1	many	TRBV2	TRBJ2-7
CASSPGTRGQETQYF	TGTGCCAGCAGCCCAGGGACTAGAGGGCAAGAGACCCAGTACTTC	TRBD2	many	TRBV7-3	TRBJ2-5
CATGFRGNGELFF	TGTGCCACCGGGTTCAGAGGGAACGGGGAGCTGTTTTTT	NA	NA	TRBV6-2/TRBV6-3	TRBJ2-2
CASSGDGVMTYEQYF	TGTGCCAGTAGTGGGGACGGGGTAATGACCTACGAGCAGTACTTC	NA	NA	TRBV19	TRBJ2-7
CASRFDRDLWSSYNEQFF	TGTGCCAGCAGGTTCGACCGGGACCTCTGGAGCTCCTACAATGAGCAGTTCTTC	NA	NA	TRBV5-8	TRBJ2-1
CATSDRSGRATDTQYF	TGTGCCACCAGTGATCGTAGCGGGAGGGCCACAGATACGCAGTATTTT	TRBD2	few	TRBV24-1	TRBJ2-3
CASSLWEDSYEQYF	TGTGCCAGCAGCTTGTGGGAGGATTCCTACGAGCAGTACTTC	NA	many	TRBV5-5	TRBJ2-7
CAGIFTDTQYF	TGTGCCGGCATCTTCACAGATACGCAGTATTTT	NA	many	TRBV30	TRBJ2-3